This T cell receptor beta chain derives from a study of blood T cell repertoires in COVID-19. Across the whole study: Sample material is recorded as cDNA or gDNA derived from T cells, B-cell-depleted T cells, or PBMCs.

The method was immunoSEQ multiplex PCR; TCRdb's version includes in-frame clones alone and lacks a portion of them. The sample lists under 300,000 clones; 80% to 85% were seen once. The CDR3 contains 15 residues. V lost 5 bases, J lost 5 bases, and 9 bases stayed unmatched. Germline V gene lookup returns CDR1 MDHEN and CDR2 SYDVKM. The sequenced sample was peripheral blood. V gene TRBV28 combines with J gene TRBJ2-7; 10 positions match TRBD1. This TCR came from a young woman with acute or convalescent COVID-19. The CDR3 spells CASSRQGQGNHEQYF. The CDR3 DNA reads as TGTGCCAGCAGTAGACAGGGACAGGGGAACCACGAGCAGTACTTC.